This T cell receptor beta chain was captured in a study of T-cell memory formation after mild COVID-19. Across the study: Each donor largely had its own TCR clusters.

Study observations and caveats: Researchers report contracting CD4+ clones mostly in CM and EM, with CD8+ clones in EMRA.

This clonotype was found many times. What it recognizes is unknown. Germline CDR1 MDHEN, CDR2 SYDVKM. V gave up 7 bases and J gave up 4 bases, with 13 bases separating them. This CDR3 is 13 amino acids long. TCRdb passed the 5' RACE reads through MiXCR, listing each CDR3 protein once. The data contain about 210,000 distinct CDR3 sequences, over 9.5% of them seen just once; the ten biggest clones take up roughly 3%. This sequence joins TRBV28 and TRBJ1-1; a possible D gene is TRBD1 (5 bases). This sequence was found in a man aged 18 to 30 who had mild COVID-19 (a few samples of this study predate the infection). Cell type and time point are not known. The sequenced sample consisted of PBMCs or a T cell subset sorted from them (not recorded which). DNA for the CDR3: TGTGCCAGCACCCTATATGGGACCACTGAAGCTTTCTTT. Its protein product is CASTLYGTTEAFF.